This TCR beta chain emerged from a study of CD4 and CD8 cells across lung adenocarcinoma regions. This clonotype is medium-sized in the sample. TCRdb re-analysed the PCR reads in MiXCR, keeping a single row per CDR3 protein. The table has 15,000 to 20,000 distinct CDR3 sequences, about 50% seen once; the top ten hold roughly 34%. The patients had localized lung adenocarcinoma, a non-small cell subtype. Trimming removed 1 base from V and 9 bases from J; junction bases left unmatched: 14. Looked up from germline, CDR1 is MNHNS and CDR2 is SASEGT. The CDR3 contains 17 residues. The chain carries TRBV6-1 and TRBJ2-1, with TRBD2 matching 8 bases. The sequence was obtained from a male donor with lung adenocarcinoma. The CD4 and CD8 labels of this study may be unreliable. Input material: CD8+ T cells from the margin of a lung tumor. CDR3 DNA: TGTGCCAGCAGTGAAGAACAAGGCTGGACTAGCAGAGGTGAGCAGTTCTTC. Translation: CASSEEQGWTSRGEQFF.